This T cell receptor beta chain was identified during a study of cytomegalovirus exposure and HLA in healthy donors (dated by TCRdb to the late 2010s). Study-wide context: An earlier analysis of roughly 610 of the donors reported 250 to 350 Gb of sequence data and around 100 million unique TCR beta sequences obtained from roughly 170 million T cells. An early release that covered about 600 HLA-typed donors contained approximately 320 gigabases of sequencing data and about 84 million unique TCR sequences. The genetic ancestry cluster associated with self-reported Caucasian donors included about 84% of the 398 genotyped donors. The study was designed to test whether signatures of past pathogen exposure could be identified by cataloging public T cell receptors. The study used immunosequencing to profile the T cell repertoires of around 600 subjects and linked those repertoires to cytomegalovirus serostatus. Along with the approximately 670-subject first cohort, a separate validation cohort of some 130 different subjects was used. To predict cytomegalovirus infection status, the study brought together high-throughput TCR immunosequencing, statistical association of individual TCRs with disease status, and machine learning. To study patterns of TCR occurrence, a later analysis re-analyzed previously published TCR beta repertoires from around 670 donors and added high-resolution HLA genotyping. The later analysis used no new phenotypic data to find candidate immune exposures, relying instead on TCR beta sequences and their occurrence across donors. An earlier analysis of approximately 640 of the donors applied high-throughput TCR beta sequencing to assess whether each TCR beta V gene segment acted as functional or pseudogenic. Donor age, sex, ethnicity and CMV serostatus were compiled together with the repertoire data. In a later genetic analysis, genome-wide SNP genotypes for about 65% of the roughly 700 donors were used, and that subset was treated as a discovery cohort. All discovery cohort repertoires had been generated using a single sequencing platform. HLA typing included class I and class II loci at four-digit resolution. Typing coverage differed by locus: A, B, C, DRB1 and DQB1 were typed in roughly 620-640 donors, DQA1 in approximately 520, DPA1 in some 610, and DPB1 in approximately 450. Because of strong linkage in the cohort, five DR-DQ haplotypes were treated as single units for association and clustering. Across 398 genotyped donors of the cohort, an average of approximately 240,000 unique TCR beta nucleotide sequences per donor were sequenced, and 15% to 20% of those sequences were non-productive. The research as a whole found: A further reported finding was that TCR beta sequences accurately predicted the HLA-A and HLA-B alleles for most subjects in the first cohort. The classifier was reported to diagnose cytomegalovirus status with high specificity and sensitivity in both the original and validation cohorts. When HLA alleles, especially DR and DQ, strongly co-occurred, attributing TCR associations to individual alleles was difficult. According to a later analysis, parvovirus B19, influenza, CMV and Epstein-Barr virus appeared linked to several top co-occurrence clusters. Some IMGT-functional V segments, including TRBV6-2 and TRBV6-3, could not be told apart with the 87-base-pair reads, so those segments were excluded. The authors suggested that the approach could potentially be generalized to other disease states and immunological phenotypes. Correlated functional status among segregating V segments might reflect linkage disequilibrium, but an unknown experimental factor could not be ruled out. Across donors, most TCR sequences were observed very rarely, whereas some public TCRs were present in many individuals. Compared with the roughly 700-donor mean, donors in an Asian-associated ancestry cluster had fewer N-insertions in productive TCRs, according to a later genetic analysis. An association between a missense DCLRE1C variant and V-gene and J-gene trimming of TCR beta chains was found in a later genetic analysis and replicated in an independent cohort. Because counts were too low, seventeen rarely observed V segments, including chromosome 9 orphons, were left out of the earlier analysis of roughly 600 of the donors. An earlier analysis of some 560 of the donors showed that most TCR beta V segments appeared in productive rearrangements either about 87% or about 30% of the time, which broadly matched IMGT annotations. A later analysis found that HLA-associated TCR beta chains were more clonally expanded and had lower generation probabilities than equally common non-associated chains. Roughly uniform sequencing depth across donors was assumed in presence/absence analyses, although this assumption may not hold. At a false discovery rate of 0.05, a later analysis linked about 16,000 TCR beta sequences to specific HLA alleles. This cohort had only TCR beta chains sequenced, and the lack of alpha or paired-chain data limited which features could be detected. A few of the identified cytomegalovirus-associated TCR beta chains were confirmed in vitro to be specific for cytomegalovirus antigens. According to a later analysis, most CMV-associated TCR beta chains appeared to be HLA-restricted, and the HLA associations seemed to be driven largely by CMV exposure. Because HLA typing was unavailable for some donors at each locus, only the typed subset was used in association tests. The only immune exposure information available for the cohort was CMV serostatus. According to a later analysis, TCR association rates differed among HLA loci, with DRB1 alleles showing the most associated TCRs and HLA-C alleles showing the fewest. A total of some 180 TCR beta chains were listed by the study as associated with cytomegalovirus. A cluster of highly shared sequence variants was judged likely to be a technical artifact of the sequencing pipeline.

In total, approximately 610 healthy bone marrow donors made up the cohort. At the time of sampling, every cohort member was nominally healthy, though immune exposures that went unrecorded were likely present. The donor tested CMV seropositive and was one of the 289 seropositive cohort members. A peripheral blood sample was provided by each donor, and peripheral blood mononuclear cells were used for TCR beta sequencing. Genomic DNA extraction from the blood cell samples was performed with the Qiagen DNeasy Blood Extraction Kit. In regard to this clone: Its antigen remains unidentified.

Libraries came from the immunoSEQ multiplex PCR assay. For the multiplex PCR, a mixture combining 60 forward primers for TCR Vbeta segments and 13 reverse primers for TCR Jbeta segments was used. The CDR3 region of rearranged TCR beta genes was amplified from genomic DNA by a multiplex PCR assay. The Illumina HiSeq System was used to sequence the amplified TCR beta libraries as 87-base-pair reads. On the study's bioinformatics: A later analysis tallied roughly 80 million unique TCR beta chains across the 666 repertoires, and some 10 million of those chains were shared by two or more donors. A nearest-neighbor algorithm error-corrected the raw reads and collapsed the reads into unique sequences, merging closely related sequences to remove PCR and sequencing errors. CDR3 sequences were aligned to IMGT reference sequences to assign V, D and J gene segments. For a sequence to be retained, a match of at least six nucleotides to both a V gene segment and a J gene segment was required. Rearrangements were classified as productive when the CDR3 lacked stop codons and remained in frame with V and J, and all other rearrangements were classified as non-productive. CDR3 was defined according to IMGT convention as the region running from the second conserved V-encoded cysteine to the conserved J-encoded phenylalanine. Sequences without an unambiguous match to a single V gene segment were excluded from the earlier analysis of about 640 of the donors. In an earlier analysis of about 590 of the donors, a V segment was called functional when productive rearrangements were above 56.7%, and segregating when the standard deviation between donors exceeded 5%. A statistical classification framework was developed to diagnose cytomegalovirus status using the catalog of TCR beta chain sequences. In a later analysis, V and J genes were assigned by comparing TCR nucleotide sequences against IMGT/GENE-DB human TR gene sequences. In a later analysis, CDR3 sequences and most-parsimonious VDJ recombination scenarios were assigned using the TCRdist pipeline. A later analysis defined each TCR beta chain by its CDR3 amino acid sequence plus V-gene family, and excluded reads lacking a unique V-gene family. To address suspected cross-contamination and a sequencing artifact, a later analysis removed over 500 highly shared, low-generation-probability nucleotide sequences. In a later analysis, a clonal expansion index was calculated for each public chain from normalized within-repertoire ranks of inferred template counts. In a later analysis, generation probabilities were computed using a VDJ recombination model fitted to out-of-frame rearrangements, and the results were checked against IGoR. In a later analysis, TCR-TCR, TCR-HLA and TCR-CMV co-occurrence was scored with hypergeometric tests, and a repertoire-size bias correction was applied to TCR pairs. To estimate false discovery rates, a later analysis permuted the HLA or CMV assignments 20 times. In a later analysis, co-occurring TCRs were grouped using DBSCAN, and TCRdist sequence similarity was added for clustering within HLA-allele-positive subsets. Co-occurrence clustering excluded repertoires with fewer than 30,000 or more than 120,000 public chains, plus five with anomalous nucleotide sharing. Here the immuneACCESS table is served through TCRdb, limited to in-frame sequences with V and J called. Missing clones are a known gap in these copies; in checked studies unresolved V genes cover under half, and the rest lacks a known reason. V and J calls and clone size are those listed in that table; D and trimming were worked out from the DNA. The table kept for this sample lists around 190,000 clones. Less than 1% of the sample goes to the ten largest clones.

The germline V gene provides CDR1 SNHLY and CDR2 FYNNEI. The CDR3 numbers 15 residues from cysteine through phenylalanine. Only CDR3 DNA is held: 45 bases, read in frame from base 1. V is pruned by 7 bases and J by 5 bases, leaving 12 bases of the junction without a gene match. The chain joins TRBV2 to TRBJ2-5; TRBD2 matches 8 bases in the middle. This receptor was identified in a woman aged 25 to 39 in good health and CMV-seropositive. Sequenced: PBMCs. The CDR3: CASNVEAGVGETQYF. The nucleotide sequence is given as TGTGCCAGCAATGTTGAAGCGGGAGTGGGTGAGACCCAGTACTTC.